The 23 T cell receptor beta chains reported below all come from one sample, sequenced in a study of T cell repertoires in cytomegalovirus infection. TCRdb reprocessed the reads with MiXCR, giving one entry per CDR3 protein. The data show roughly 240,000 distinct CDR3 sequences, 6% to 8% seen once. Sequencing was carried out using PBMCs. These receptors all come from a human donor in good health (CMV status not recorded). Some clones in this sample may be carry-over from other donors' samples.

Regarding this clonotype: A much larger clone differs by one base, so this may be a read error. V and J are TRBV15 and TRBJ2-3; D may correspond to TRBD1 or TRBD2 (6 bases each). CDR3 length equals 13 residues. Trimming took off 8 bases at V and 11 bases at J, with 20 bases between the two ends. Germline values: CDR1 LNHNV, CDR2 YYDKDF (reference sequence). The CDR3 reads CATRPGGEYMQYF. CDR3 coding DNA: TGTGCCACCCGACCCGGGGGCGAGTATATGCAGTATTTT.

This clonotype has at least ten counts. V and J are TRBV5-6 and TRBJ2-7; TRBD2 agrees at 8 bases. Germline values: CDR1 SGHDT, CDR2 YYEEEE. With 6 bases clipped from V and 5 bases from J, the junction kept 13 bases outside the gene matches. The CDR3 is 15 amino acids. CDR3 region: CASNPGLVIPHEQYF. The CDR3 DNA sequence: TGTGCCAGCAACCCGGGACTAGTCATCCCCCACGAGCAGTACTTC.

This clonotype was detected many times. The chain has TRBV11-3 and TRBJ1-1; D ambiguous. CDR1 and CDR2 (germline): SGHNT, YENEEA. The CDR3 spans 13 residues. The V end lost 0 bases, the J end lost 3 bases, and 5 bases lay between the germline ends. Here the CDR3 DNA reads TGTGCCAGCAGCTTAGAACGGGACACTGAAGCTTTCTTT. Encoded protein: CASSLERDTEAFF.

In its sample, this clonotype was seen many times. Written as DNA, the CDR3 is TGTGCCAGCAGCTCAAGGGACAGGGGACCCTACGAGCAGTACTTC. Translated, it gives CASSSRDRGPYEQYF. The chain combines TRBV7-2 with TRBJ2-7; TRBD1 matches at 10 bases. Trimming cost V 4 bases and J 2 bases; bases outside gene matches: 5. Germline V CDR1 and CDR2: SGHTA, FQGNSA. The CDR3 is 15 amino acids.

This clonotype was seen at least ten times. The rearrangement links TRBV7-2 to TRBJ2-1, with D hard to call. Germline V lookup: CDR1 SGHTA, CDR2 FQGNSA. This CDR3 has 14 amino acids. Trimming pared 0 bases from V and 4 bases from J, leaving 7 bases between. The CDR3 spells CASSLANSYNEQFF. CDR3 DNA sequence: TGTGCCAGCAGCTTAGCGAACTCATACAATGAGCAGTTCTTC.

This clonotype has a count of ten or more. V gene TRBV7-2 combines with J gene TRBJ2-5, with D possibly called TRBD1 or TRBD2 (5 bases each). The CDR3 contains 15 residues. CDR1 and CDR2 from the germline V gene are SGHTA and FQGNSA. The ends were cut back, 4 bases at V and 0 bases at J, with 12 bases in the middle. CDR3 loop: CASSSGRTYQETQYF. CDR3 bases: TGTGCCAGCAGCTCGGGACGGACGTACCAAGAGACCCAGTACTTC.

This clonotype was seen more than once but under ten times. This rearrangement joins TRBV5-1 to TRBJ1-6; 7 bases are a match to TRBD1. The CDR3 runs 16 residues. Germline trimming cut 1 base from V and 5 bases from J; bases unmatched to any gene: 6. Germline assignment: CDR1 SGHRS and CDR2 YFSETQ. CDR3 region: CASSLLPQGDNSPLHF. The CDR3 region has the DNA TGCGCCAGCAGCTTGCTCCCGCAGGGGGATAATTCACCCCTCCACTTT.

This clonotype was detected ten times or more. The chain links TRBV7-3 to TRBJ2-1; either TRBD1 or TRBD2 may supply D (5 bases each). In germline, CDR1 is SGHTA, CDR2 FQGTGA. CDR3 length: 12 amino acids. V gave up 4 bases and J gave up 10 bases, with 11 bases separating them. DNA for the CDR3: TGTGCCAGCAGCTCCTCTGGGGACGAGCAGTTCTTC. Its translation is CASSSSGDEQFF. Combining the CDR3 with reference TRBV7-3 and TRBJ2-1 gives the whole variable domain GAGVSQTPSNKVTEKGKYVELRCDPISGHTALYWYRQSLGQGPEFLIYFQGTGAADDSGLPNDRFFAVRPEGSVSTLKIQRTERGDSAVYLCASSSSGDEQFFGPGTRLTVL.

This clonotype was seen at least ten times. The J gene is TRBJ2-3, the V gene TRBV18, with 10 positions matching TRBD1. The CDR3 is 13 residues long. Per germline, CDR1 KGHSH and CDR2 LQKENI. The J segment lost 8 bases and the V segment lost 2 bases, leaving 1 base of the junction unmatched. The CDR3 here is CASSPRDRGTQYF. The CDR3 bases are TGTGCCAGCTCACCAAGGGACAGGGGTACGCAGTATTTT.

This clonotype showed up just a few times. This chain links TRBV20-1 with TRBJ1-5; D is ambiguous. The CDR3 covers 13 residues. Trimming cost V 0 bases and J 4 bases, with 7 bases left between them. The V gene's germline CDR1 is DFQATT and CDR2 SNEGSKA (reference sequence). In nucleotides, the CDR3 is TGCAGTGCTAGAGACGGTGTTAATCAGCCCCAGCATTTT. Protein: CSARDGVNQPQHF.

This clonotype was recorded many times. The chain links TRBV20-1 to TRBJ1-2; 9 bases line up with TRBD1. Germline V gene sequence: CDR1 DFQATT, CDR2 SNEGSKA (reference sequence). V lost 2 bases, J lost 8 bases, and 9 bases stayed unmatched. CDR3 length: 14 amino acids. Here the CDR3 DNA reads TGCAGTGCTAGACCTGGACAGGGGAACATGGGCTACACCTTC. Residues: CSARPGQGNMGYTF.

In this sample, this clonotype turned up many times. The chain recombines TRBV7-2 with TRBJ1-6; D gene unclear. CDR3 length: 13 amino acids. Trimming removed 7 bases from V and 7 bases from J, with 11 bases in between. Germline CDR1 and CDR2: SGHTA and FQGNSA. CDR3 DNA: TGTGCCAGCAACCAGGTCTCAAATTCACCCCTCCACTTT. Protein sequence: CASNQVSNSPLHF.

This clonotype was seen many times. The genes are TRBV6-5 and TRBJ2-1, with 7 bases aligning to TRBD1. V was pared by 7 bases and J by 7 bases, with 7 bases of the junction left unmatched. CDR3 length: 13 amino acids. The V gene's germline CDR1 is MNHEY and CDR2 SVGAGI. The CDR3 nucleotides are TGTGCCAGCACCAGGGGGACAGAGAATGAGCAGTTCTTC. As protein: CASTRGTENEQFF.

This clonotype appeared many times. CDR3 coding DNA: TGTGCCAGCAGCTGGGGGACAGGGGGTAACGGGGAGCTGTTTTTT. It encodes CASSWGTGGNGELFF. The chain carries TRBV7-8 and TRBJ2-2; 11 bases line up with TRBD1. The junction had 5 bases not matched to a gene; V was cut back by 4 bases and J by 7 bases. CDR3 length: 15 amino acids. CDR1 and CDR2 (germline): SGHVS, FQNEAQ.

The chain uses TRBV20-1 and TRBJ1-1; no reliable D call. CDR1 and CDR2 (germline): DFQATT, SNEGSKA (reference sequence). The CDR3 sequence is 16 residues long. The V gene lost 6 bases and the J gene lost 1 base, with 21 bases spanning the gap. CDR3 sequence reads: CSAPELSRTGNTEAFF. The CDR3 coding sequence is TGCAGTGCCCCTGAGTTGAGTCGGACGGGGAACACTGAAGCTTTCTTT.

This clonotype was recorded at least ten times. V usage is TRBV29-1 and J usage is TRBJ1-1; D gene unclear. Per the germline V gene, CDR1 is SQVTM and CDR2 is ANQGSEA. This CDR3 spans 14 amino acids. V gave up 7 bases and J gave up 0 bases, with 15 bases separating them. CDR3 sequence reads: CSATGGIMNTEAFF. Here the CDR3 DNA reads TGCAGCGCCACCGGCGGGATCATGAACACTGAAGCTTTCTTT.

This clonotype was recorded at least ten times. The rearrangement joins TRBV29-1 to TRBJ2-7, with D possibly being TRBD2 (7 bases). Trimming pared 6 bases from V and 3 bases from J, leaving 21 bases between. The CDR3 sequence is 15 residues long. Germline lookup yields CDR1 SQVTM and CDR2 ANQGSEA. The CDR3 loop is CSVEGGGAVNYEQYF. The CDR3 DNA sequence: TGCAGCGTCGAGGGGGGGGGAGCAGTTAACTACGAGCAGTACTTC.

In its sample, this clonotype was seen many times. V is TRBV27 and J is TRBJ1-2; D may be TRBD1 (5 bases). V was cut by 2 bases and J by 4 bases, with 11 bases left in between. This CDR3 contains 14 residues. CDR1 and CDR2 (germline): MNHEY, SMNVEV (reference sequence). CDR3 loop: CASSLGHQGYGYTF. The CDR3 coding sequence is TGTGCCAGCAGTTTAGGACATCAGGGCTATGGCTACACCTTC.

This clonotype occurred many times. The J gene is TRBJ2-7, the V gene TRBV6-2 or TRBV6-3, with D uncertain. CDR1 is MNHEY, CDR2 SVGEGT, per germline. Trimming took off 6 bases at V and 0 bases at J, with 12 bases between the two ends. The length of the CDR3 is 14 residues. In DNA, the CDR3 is TGTGCCAGCAGCCAAACAGAGTTCTCCTACGAGCAGTACTTC. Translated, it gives CASSQTEFSYEQYF.

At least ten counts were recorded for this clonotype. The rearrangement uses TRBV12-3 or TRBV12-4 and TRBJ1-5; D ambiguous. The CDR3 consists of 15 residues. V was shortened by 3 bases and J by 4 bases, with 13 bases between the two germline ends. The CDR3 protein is CASSFSGGWNQPQHF. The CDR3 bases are TGTGCCAGCAGTTTTTCCGGAGGGTGGAATCAGCCCCAGCATTTT.

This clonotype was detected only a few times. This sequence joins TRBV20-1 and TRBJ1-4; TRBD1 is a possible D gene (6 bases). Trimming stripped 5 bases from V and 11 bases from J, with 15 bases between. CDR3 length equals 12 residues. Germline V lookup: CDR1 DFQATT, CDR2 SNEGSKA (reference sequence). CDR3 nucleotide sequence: TGCAGTGCTCTACCCAGGGGTGACAAACTGTTTTTT. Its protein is CSALPRGDKLFF.

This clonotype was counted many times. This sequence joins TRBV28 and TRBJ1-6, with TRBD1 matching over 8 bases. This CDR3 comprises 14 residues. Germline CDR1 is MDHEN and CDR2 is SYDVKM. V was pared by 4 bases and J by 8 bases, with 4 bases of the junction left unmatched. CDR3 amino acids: CASSSTGAHSPLHF. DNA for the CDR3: TGTGCCAGCAGTTCGACAGGGGCGCATTCACCCCTCCACTTT.

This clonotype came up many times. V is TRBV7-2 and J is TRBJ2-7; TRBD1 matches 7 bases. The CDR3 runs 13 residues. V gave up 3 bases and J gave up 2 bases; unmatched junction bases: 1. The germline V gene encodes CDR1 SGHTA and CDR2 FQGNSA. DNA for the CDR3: TGTGCCAGCAGCTTGGGACAGCCCTACGAGCAGTACTTC. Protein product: CASSLGQPYEQYF. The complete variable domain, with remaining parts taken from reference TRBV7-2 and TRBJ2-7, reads GAGVSQSPSNKVTEKGKDVELRCDPISGHTALYWYRQSLGQGLEFLIYFQGNSAPDKSGLPSDRFSAERTGGSVSTLTIQRTQQEDSAVYLCASSLGQPYEQYFGPGTRLTVT.